This T cell receptor (beta chain) was captured in a study of T cells after yellow fever vaccination. Study background: Preparation of the low-cell-number fractions used SMART-Seq v4 Ultra Low Input. Study-wide findings and caveats: Repertoires obtained by FACS sorting could include abundant clonotypes that entered as contaminants from the bulk population.

In its sample, this clonotype was seen a few times. What it binds is unknown. TCRdb reprocessed the 5' RACE reads via MiXCR and lists one record per CDR3 protein. The sample contains under 400,000 distinct CDR3 sequences, under 14% of which appear only once. In germline, CDR1 is SGHAT, CDR2 FQNNGV. V lost 6 bases, J lost 5 bases, and 11 bases lay in between. This CDR3 is built from 12 residues. The input for sequencing was PBMCs, taken on the day of the first yellow fever vaccination. This TCR derives from a man between 18 and 29 years old who received the YFV17D yellow fever vaccine. The gene calls are TRBV11-2 and TRBJ2-7, with D uncertain. Here the CDR3 reads CASSPAYHEQYF. DNA of the CDR3: TGTGCCAGCAGTCCAGCCTACCACGAGCAGTACTTC.